The clone carrying this T cell receptor beta chain rates as medium-sized. The target antigen is unknown. Trimming left V 2 bases short and J 8 bases short, with 10 bases between. The CDR3 contains 13 residues. The data were obtained in a study of immune heterogeneity within non-small cell lung tumors. The overall study: There were several squamous cell carcinomas, about 9 non-squamous carcinomas and 1 tumor not otherwise specified. Findings of the study overall: Identical dominant CDR3 beta clonotypes spanned tumor sites within a patient, beside site-unique high-frequency clones.

TCR beta CDR3 amplification used multiplex PCR with 32 V and 13 J primers. From the multiplex PCR reads, TCRdb called clonotypes with MiXCR, one entry per CDR3 protein. The sample holds roughly 13,000 distinct CDR3 sequences, roughly 23% seen once. Bulk tumor gDNA, 500 to 700 ng per sample, served as the TCR template. Multiple biopsies spaced far apart were taken from each primary tumor during surgery. Undergoing curative surgery were patients whose non-small cell lung cancer was untreated and newly diagnosed. The sample was lung tumor tissue. The chain links TRBV12-3 or TRBV12-4 to TRBJ2-1; D is unclear. This sequence originates from a man in his fifties with non-small cell lung cancer. CDR3 nucleotides: TGTGCCAGCAGTTTATCCGTGAGTGATGAGCAGTTCTTC. This codes for CASSLSVSDEQFF.